This entry concerns a single T cell receptor beta chain. Antigen specificity is unknown. The data originate from a study of T-cell memory formation after mild COVID-19. Study in general: The TCR clusters were mostly specific to one donor. Study-level results: Researchers report contracting CD4+ clones mostly in CM and EM, with CD8+ clones in EMRA. Whether day 37 second-wave clones are SARS-CoV-2-specific was not confirmed. Pre-infection memory already had some responding clones, implying cross-reactive memory joined.

The CDR3 is made up of 13 amino acids. The V gene lost 0 bases and the J gene lost 7 bases, with 6 bases spanning the gap. Germline CDR1 and CDR2: LNHNV and YYDKDF (reference sequence). TCRdb recomputed calls from the 5' RACE reads with MiXCR, one row per CDR3 protein. The sample holds fewer than 200,000 distinct CDR3 sequences, about 20% seen once. The source material was PBMCs or a T cell subset sorted from them (not recorded which). The chain is built from TRBV15 and TRBJ2-2; D unclear. The clonotype comes from an adult woman who had mild COVID-19 (a few samples of this study predate the infection). Cell type and time point are not known. This CDR3 is CATSRDWGGELFF. The CDR3 DNA sequence: TGTGCCACCAGCAGAGATTGGGGCGGGGAGCTGTTTTTT.